This T cell receptor beta chain was documented in a study of shared clonotypes between healthy human individuals. The study's findings and limits: Despite large depth, rarefaction showed incomplete sorted-subset sequencing.

The method was immunoSEQ multiplex PCR; TCRdb's version includes in-frame clones alone and lacks a portion of them. This sample has 400,000 or so clones, with around 96% found just once. The CDR3 loop spans 19 amino acids. Germline lookup yields CDR1 SGHVS and CDR2 FQNEAQ. Trimming cost V 5 bases and J 0 bases, with 23 bases left between them. With regard to this clone: Its antigen is as yet unknown.

The V gene is TRBV7-8, the J gene TRBJ2-1; the D is unclear. This receptor was identified in a man aged 30 to 45 in good health. Material for sequencing was memory CD8+ T cells sorted from blood. The subset denotes: CD45RO+ cells pooled with CCR7-negative TemRA cells. This CDR3 is CASSRDTINLISSYNEQFF. In DNA, the CDR3 is TGTGCCAGCAGCCGCGACACGATCAACCTAATAAGCTCCTACAATGAGCAGTTCTTC.